This is a list of T cell receptor beta chains from one sample in a study of T cell responses to AZD1222 COVID-19 vaccine. Assay used: immunoSEQ multiplex PCR; TCRdb lists only in-frame clones, some missing. The sample lists more than 75,000 clones; about 83% were seen once. The source material was peripheral blood, sampled 28 days after the second AZD1222 dose. The receptor set was obtained from an adult who received the AZD1222 COVID-19 vaccine. Each CDR3 is given with its conserved first and last residue. Each record gives: D gene, clone size, V gene, J gene, CDR3 protein, CDR3 DNA. The D gene is left open where the match is weak. A clone size is listed for some rows: how often the clone was seen (once, few, many), or a class if it is expanded.

>TRBD2|once|TRBV4-3|TRBJ2-1
CASRQSGGGTEQFF
TGCGCCAGCAGGCAATCGGGCGGGGGAACTGAGCAGTTCTTC
>TRBD2|once|TRBV5-5|TRBJ2-2
CASSLRLAPGELFF
TGTGCCAGCAGCTTAAGACTAGCCCCCGGGGAGCTGTTTTTT
>NA|NA|TRBV5-1|TRBJ2-2
CASSLGRNTGELFF
TGCGCCAGCAGCTTAGGCAGGAACACCGGGGAGCTGTTTTTT
>NA|NA|TRBV9|TRBJ2-5
CASTSPTGRDQETQYF
TGTGCCAGCACCTCCCCGACGGGCAGAGACCAAGAGACCCAGTACTTC
>NA|NA|TRBV6-6|TRBJ1-3
CASSYRQSISGNTIYF
TGTGCCAGCAGTTACCGACAGAGCATAAGTGGAAACACCATATATTTT
>NA|NA|TRBV9|TRBJ2-2
CASSVGGRINTGELFF
TGTGCCAGCAGCGTAGGAGGCAGAATAAACACCGGGGAGCTGTTTTTT
>TRBD2|NA|TRBV7-2|TRBJ2-5
CASSSWEGETQYF
TGTGCCAGCAGCTCCTGGGAGGGAGAGACCCAGTACTTC
>NA|NA|TRBV19|TRBJ1-5
CASSIDYRDYSNQPQHF
TGTGCCAGTAGTATAGATTACAGAGATTATAGCAATCAGCCCCAGCATTTT
>TRBD1|NA|TRBV19|TRBJ1-1
CASSMGQGLNTEAFF
TGTGCCAGTAGTATGGGACAGGGATTGAACACTGAAGCTTTCTTT
>NA|NA|TRBV6-1|TRBJ2-7
CASSEKFMAPAKNEQYF
TGTGCCAGCAGTGAAAAGTTTATGGCCCCGGCCAAGAACGAGCAGTACTTC
>NA|NA|TRBV28|TRBJ1-5
CASSMPGTVSQPQHF
TGTGCCAGCAGTATGCCAGGAACGGTCAGTCAGCCCCAGCATTTT
>TRBD2|NA|TRBV27|TRBJ2-7
CASRAGVGLKYEQYF
TGTGCCAGCAGAGCGGGAGTGGGGCTGAAATACGAGCAGTACTTC
>NA|NA|TRBV5-1|TRBJ2-2
CASSLGPSSPGELFF
TGCGCCAGCAGCTTGGGGCCCAGTTCTCCCGGGGAGCTGTTTTTT
>NA|NA|TRBV28|TRBJ1-1
CASSYTNVGTEAFF
TGTGCCAGCAGTTACACCAACGTGGGCACTGAAGCTTTCTTT
>NA|NA|TRBV4-1|TRBJ1-1
CASSQDLRVSMNTEAFF
TGCGCCAGCAGCCAAGATTTAAGGGTCAGCATGAACACTGAAGCTTTCTTT
>TRBD1|NA|TRBV7-2|TRBJ1-6
CASSPRTGSGRSPLHF
TGTGCCAGCAGCCCGCGGACAGGCTCGGGCCGTTCACCCCTCCACTTT
>NA|few|TRBV7-9|TRBJ1-3
CASSLGAVSSGNTIYF
TGTGCCAGCAGCTTAGGGGCCGTGAGCTCTGGAAACACCATATATTTT
>NA|NA|TRBV5-6|TRBJ2-7
CASKSAGSSYEQYF
TGTGCCAGCAAATCGGCGGGGAGCTCCTACGAGCAGTACTTC
>NA|NA|TRBV11-2|TRBJ2-7
CASSPREGVLKQYF
TGTGCCAGCAGCCCCAGGGAAGGGGTGTTGAAGCAGTACTTC
>NA|NA|TRBV25-1|TRBJ2-7
CARPLGEQYF
TGTGCCAGGCCCCTCGGCGAGCAGTACTTC
>TRBD1|NA|TRBV28|TRBJ2-1
CASSLGRGRNEQFF
TGTGCCAGCAGTTTGGGCAGGGGGCGCAATGAGCAGTTCTTC
>NA|NA|TRBV28|TRBJ1-2
CASSLIGVGYNYGYTF
TGTGCCAGCAGTTTAATTGGGGTCGGCTACAACTATGGCTACACCTTC
>NA|NA|TRBV19|TRBJ2-7
CASSTGGGTYEQYF
TGTGCCAGTAGTACGGGTGGAGGGACCTACGAGCAGTACTTC
>TRBD1|NA|TRBV11-2|TRBJ1-1
CASSSGGAQHGNTEAFF
TGTGCCAGCAGCTCAGGGGGCGCGCAGCATGGGAACACTGAAGCTTTCTTT
>TRBD2|NA|TRBV28|TRBJ2-1
CASSRLAGGSYNEQFF
TGTGCCAGCAGTAGACTAGCGGGAGGCTCCTACAATGAGCAGTTCTTC
>TRBD2|NA|TRBV30|TRBJ2-1
CAWTDSMGLAGGLSNEQFF
TGTGCCTGGACTGACTCCATGGGACTAGCGGGAGGGCTGAGTAATGAGCAGTTCTTC
>NA|NA|TRBV30|TRBJ1-1
CAWSGPRRGEAFF
TGTGCCTGGAGTGGCCCCCGCAGGGGTGAAGCTTTCTTT
>TRBD1|NA|TRBV19|TRBJ1-5
CASSHRQGRQPQHF
TGTGCCAGTAGTCATCGACAGGGCCGTCAGCCCCAGCATTTT
>NA|NA|TRBV5-4|TRBJ1-3
CASSLDQVSTGNTIYF
TGTGCCAGCAGCTTGGACCAGGTTAGCACTGGAAACACCATATATTTT
>NA|once|TRBV29-1|TRBJ2-5
CSGDGGKTQYF
TGCAGCGGGGACGGCGGTAAGACCCAGTACTTC
>NA|NA|TRBV19|TRBJ1-2
CASSANTASRGYTF
TGTGCCAGTAGCGCCAACACAGCATCGCGAGGCTACACCTTC
>TRBD2|NA|TRBV5-4|TRBJ2-7
CASSLELAGTYEQYF
TGTGCCAGCAGCTTGGAGCTAGCGGGGACTTACGAGCAGTACTTC
>NA|NA|TRBV6-5|TRBJ1-5
CASLGGGRVDQPQHF
TGTGCCAGCTTGGGTGGGGGGAGAGTCGATCAGCCCCAGCATTTT
>TRBD2|NA|TRBV11-2|TRBJ2-1
CASSPAGASGRHEQFF
TGTGCCAGCAGCCCCGCCGGAGCTAGCGGGAGGCATGAGCAGTTCTTC
>TRBD1|NA|TRBV28|TRBJ1-5
CASMAGGPHQPQHF
TGTGCCAGCATGGCAGGGGGCCCCCATCAGCCCCAGCATTTT
>NA|NA|TRBV29-1|TRBJ1-1
CSSRTGSNTEAFF
TGCAGCTCTAGAACCGGGAGTAACACTGAAGCTTTCTTT
>TRBD2|NA|TRBV3-1/TRBV3-2|TRBJ2-7
CASSQQPGGVEYF
TGTGCCAGCAGCCAACAACCGGGGGGTGTAGAGTACTTC
>NA|NA|TRBV28|TRBJ1-1
CASSPPLGGMNTEAFF
TGTGCCAGCAGTCCCCCATTGGGGGGCATGAACACTGAAGCTTTCTTT
>NA|NA|TRBV27|TRBJ2-7
CASSPGDSYAYEQYF
TGTGCCAGCAGCCCTGGGGACTCCTACGCCTACGAGCAGTACTTC
>TRBD1|NA|TRBV7-3|TRBJ2-1
CASSLTGQGSYNEQFF
TGTGCCAGCAGCTTAACGGGACAGGGGTCCTACAATGAGCAGTTCTTC
>NA|NA|TRBV25-1|TRBJ1-4
CASSGGRGEKLFF
TGTGCCAGCAGTGGGGGGCGCGGTGAAAAACTGTTTTTT
>NA|once|TRBV29-1|TRBJ1-2
CSVRQAGGYTF
TGCAGCGTGAGACAGGCTGGTGGCTACACCTTC
>NA|NA|TRBV5-1|TRBJ2-7
CASSLAKGIVYEQYF
TGCGCCAGCAGCTTGGCAAAGGGGATAGTGTACGAGCAGTACTTC